This TCR beta chain stems from a study of shared clonotypes between healthy human individuals. V was pared by 3 bases and J by 0 bases, with 4 bases of the junction left unmatched. Germline V CDR1 and CDR2: MDHEN, SYDVKM. The CDR3 is 15 amino acids. Using immunoSEQ multiplex PCR, the repertoire was profiled, and TCRdb retains in-frame clones only, with some absent. The data hold roughly 490,000 clones, with approximately 79% observed a single time. The rearrangement joins TRBV28 to TRBJ2-5; 7 bases agree with TRBD2. The sequenced sample consisted of PBMCs. The sequence derives from a woman in her forties in good health. Some clones in this sample may be carry-over from other donors' samples. The CDR3 DNA sequence: TGTGCCAGCAGTTTTGCGGGAGCAGACCAAGAGACCCAGTACTTC. This translates into CASSFAGADQETQYF.